Each of the 7 T cell receptor beta chains below was sequenced from the same sample in a study of blood T cell repertoires in COVID-19. Assay used: immunoSEQ multiplex PCR; TCRdb lists only in-frame clones, some missing. This table has 120,000 or so clones, more than 75% appearing once. Sequenced: peripheral blood. These receptors originate from a woman in her forties or fifties with acute or convalescent COVID-19.

This clone was found a few times. This rearrangement joins TRBV2 to TRBJ2-7, with D possibly being TRBD2 (6 bases). CDR3 length: 15 residues. V was pared by 5 bases and J by 0 bases, with 14 bases between. Germline V gene sequence: CDR1 SNHLY, CDR2 FYNNEI. The CDR3 DNA sequence: TGTGCCAGCAGTCGGGGGAGCCCCACCTCCTACGAGCAGTACTTC. It encodes CASSRGSPTSYEQYF.

This chain uses TRBV5-4 with TRBJ1-2; 11 positions match TRBD1. Germline loops: CDR1 SGHNT, CDR2 YYREEE (reference sequence). The ends lost 2 bases at V and 7 bases at J; junction bases unmatched: 7. The CDR3 extends over 15 amino acids. CDR3 protein: CASSLRTGGASGYTF. Written as DNA, the CDR3 is TGTGCCAGCAGCTTAAGGACAGGGGGCGCTTCTGGCTACACCTTC.

The chain has TRBV7-2 and TRBJ2-7; D not certain. The germline V and J ends were trimmed by 5 bases and 6 bases, with 20 bases remaining between them. The CDR3 consists of 15 residues. CDR1 is SGHTA and CDR2 is FQGNSA in the germline V gene. The CDR3 loop is CASSPTPRISGEQYF. The CDR3 coding sequence is TGTGCCAGCAGCCCCACCCCGCGGATCTCTGGCGAGCAGTACTTC.

The V gene is TRBV18, the J gene TRBJ2-5, with TRBD2 as a possible D gene (5 bases). CDR3 length equals 13 residues. Trimming removed 1 base at V and 5 bases at J, with 8 bases between. CDR1 is KGHSH and CDR2 is LQKENI in the germline V gene. The CDR3 here is CASSPQGGETQYF. The DNA of the CDR3 is TGTGCCAGCTCACCACAGGGCGGGGAGACCCAGTACTTC.

The chain joins TRBV30 to TRBJ2-5; no reliable D call. Trimming removed 3 bases from V and 2 bases from J, with 10 bases in between. The CDR3 sequence is 13 residues long. Germline assignment: CDR1 GTSNPN and CDR2 SVGIG (reference sequence). The CDR3 loop is CAWSRQIQETQYF. The CDR3 region has the DNA TGTGCCTGGAGCAGGCAGATACAAGAGACCCAGTACTTC. Together with reference TRBV30 and TRBJ2-5, the CDR3 gives the full variable domain: SQTIHQWPATLVQPVGSPLSLECTVEGTSNPNLYWYRQAAGRGLQLLFYSVGIGQISSEVPQNLSASRPQDRQFILSSKKLLLSDSGFYLCAWSRQIQETQYFGPGTRLLVL.

The J gene is TRBJ2-5, the V gene TRBV24-1; a weak D match, TRBD1 (7 bases). Per germline, CDR1 KGHDR and CDR2 SFDVKD. The V end lost 4 bases, the J end lost 3 bases, and 14 bases lay between the germline ends. The CDR3 has 15 residues. The CDR3 DNA reads TGTGCCACCAGTGAGGGCGGGACAGCAAAAGAGACCCAGTACTTC. As protein: CATSEGGTAKETQYF.

The chain is built from TRBV5-1 and TRBJ1-5; 11 positions agree with TRBD1. V was pared by 0 bases and J by 1 base, with 6 bases of the junction left unmatched. The length of the CDR3 is 18 residues. Germline V gene sequence: CDR1 SGHRS, CDR2 YFSETQ. As DNA, the CDR3 is TGCGCCAGCAGCTTGGGGACAGGGGGCGCAAGAAGCAATCAGCCCCAGCATTTT. Translated: CASSLGTGGARSNQPQHF.